These 26 T cell receptor beta chains share one sample of origin, sequenced in a study of spatial heterogeneity in lung cancer. TCRdb recomputed calls from the 5' RACE reads with MiXCR, one row per CDR3 protein. The repertoire holds tens of thousands of distinct CDR3 sequences, with more than 15% as singletons. Time point reported: sample taken at primary tumor resection. Frozen PBMC, nontumor lung or tumor provided whole RNA, which was sequenced unsorted. The sequenced sample was PBMCs, obtained at surgery. Receptor source: a male donor with early-stage non-small cell lung cancer.

This clonotype came up many times. The chain recombines TRBV6-5 with TRBJ2-5; 10 bases are shared with TRBD1. The CDR3 has 18 residues. CDR1 and CDR2 from the germline V gene are MNHEY and SVGAGI. V dropped 4 bases and J dropped 4; count of bases not matched to a gene: 15. DNA of the CDR3: TGTGCCAGCAGTTCTATCACCGGGACAGGGGTGGCGCGAGAGACCCAGTACTTC. Translating it yields CASSSITGTGVARETQYF.

This clonotype was recorded a few times. J is TRBJ1-1 and V is TRBV2; D remains ambiguous. This CDR3 contains 13 residues. CDR1 and CDR2 from the germline V gene are SNHLY and FYNNEI. V gave up 4 bases and J gave up 1 base, with 7 bases separating them. The CDR3 nucleotides are TGTGCCAGCAGTGTAAGGCAGAACACTGAAGCTTTCTTT. Translated: CASSVRQNTEAFF.

The chain links TRBV30 to TRBJ2-3; 8 bases fit TRBD2. With V trimmed by 3 bases and J by 4 bases, 15 bases remained unmatched. Germline lookup yields CDR1 GTSNPN and CDR2 SVGIG (reference sequence). CDR3 length: 17 residues. This CDR3 reads CAWSTGTAGLGADTQYF. Here the CDR3 DNA reads TGTGCCTGGAGCACTGGGACCGCGGGACTAGGAGCAGATACGCAGTATTTT.

Many counts were recorded for this clonotype. V gene TRBV12-3 or TRBV12-4 combines with J gene TRBJ1-6, with 11 bases lining up with TRBD1. V trimming: 6 bases; J trimming: 7 bases; junction bases outside the gene matches: 5. The CDR3 is made up of 15 amino acids. The CDR3 region has the DNA TGTGCCAGCAGCCGGACAGGGGGCGGCAATTCACCCCTCCACTTT. It translates to CASSRTGGGNSPLHF.

This clonotype was seen more than once but under ten times. This chain connects TRBV12-3 or TRBV12-4 to TRBJ2-1, with D possibly TRBD1 on 6 matching bases. The V end lost 3 bases, the J end lost 6 bases, and 15 bases lay between the germline ends. The CDR3 totals 15 residues. Written as DNA, the CDR3 is TGTGCCAGCAGTTTGTACAGGGCAGGTGGCAATGAGCAGTTCTTC. As protein: CASSLYRAGGNEQFF.

The chain employs TRBV7-2 and TRBJ2-7; TRBD2 agrees at 10 bases. This CDR3 has 16 amino acids. The V segment lost 4 bases and the J segment 0 bases; nucleotides outside the gene matches: 6. Germline-derived CDR1 and CDR2 are SGHTA and FQGNSA. The CDR3 loop is CASSSQLAGSSYEQYF. The CDR3 DNA is TGTGCCAGCAGCTCCCAACTAGCGGGGAGCTCCTACGAGCAGTACTTC.

This chain uses TRBV7-2 with TRBJ2-3; 9 bases are shared with TRBD2. CDR1 is SGHTA and CDR2 is FQGNSA in the germline V gene. CDR3 length: 14 residues. V lost 3 bases to trimming and J lost 4 bases; unmatched junction nucleotides: 2. The CDR3 DNA follows: TGTGCCAGCAGCTTGCGCGGGGGGGCAGATACGCAGTATTTT. This codes for CASSLRGGADTQYF.

Only a few counts were recorded for this clonotype. CDR3 amino acids: CASSGTAETQYF. The CDR3 region has the DNA TGTGCCAGTAGTGGGACAGCAGAGACCCAGTACTTC. The chain joins TRBV12-3 or TRBV12-4 to TRBJ2-5; 7 bases agree with TRBD1. V lost 9 bases to trimming and J lost 4 bases; unmatched junction nucleotides: 5. CDR3 length: 12 residues.

This rearrangement joins TRBV20-1 to TRBJ2-5; D is uncertain. The V and J ends lost 0 bases and 3 bases respectively, with 8 bases between them. CDR3 length equals 13 residues. Germline V CDR1 and CDR2: DFQATT, SNEGSKA (reference sequence). The CDR3 DNA reads TGCAGTGCTAGAGATCCCGTCGAAGAGACCCAGTACTTC. Protein sequence: CSARDPVEETQYF.

This clonotype turned up a few times. J is TRBJ2-1 and V is TRBV18; 9 nucleotides match TRBD1. Trimming cost V 5 bases and J 8 bases; bases outside gene matches: 7. Per the germline V gene, CDR1 is KGHSH and CDR2 is LQKENI. CDR3 length equals 14 residues. In DNA, the CDR3 is TGTGCCAGCTCATCGGGGACAGGGTGGCATGAGCAGTTCTTC. It codes for CASSSGTGWHEQFF.

There are a few counts of this clonotype. The chain combines TRBV6-1 with TRBJ2-5; D is undetermined. Germline CDR1 MNHNS, CDR2 SASEGT. The CDR3 contains 12 residues. The V end lost 2 bases, the J end lost 5 bases, and 6 bases lay between the germline ends. The CDR3 DNA sequence: TGTGCCAGCAGTGAACAAATGGAGACCCAGTACTTC. It codes for CASSEQMETQYF.

V gene TRBV3-1 combines with J gene TRBJ2-5; no clear D. Trimming took 1 base from V and 0 from J, leaving 6 bases between them. The CDR3 length is 14 residues. CDR1 is LGHDT and CDR2 is YNNKEL in the germline V gene (reference sequence). As DNA, the CDR3 is TGTGCCAGCAGCCAAGGTGGCAACCAAGAGACCCAGTACTTC. Protein product: CASSQGGNQETQYF.

This chain links TRBV19 with TRBJ2-5; D is tentatively TRBD1 or TRBD2 (5 bases each). V shed 5 bases and J shed 4 bases, with 17 bases lying between them. Germline values: CDR1 LNHDA, CDR2 SQIVND (reference sequence). There are 15 residues in the CDR3. The CDR3 nucleotides read TGTGCCAGTAGTGGGACCGCCCAACGGGCAGAGACCCAGTACTTC. This translates into CASSGTAQRAETQYF.

CDR3 region: CASSLAGGRDSYNEQFF. In DNA, the CDR3 is TGTGCCAGCAGCTTAGCAGGTGGACGGGACTCCTACAATGAGCAGTTCTTC. The chain carries TRBV7-2 and TRBJ2-1; D is perhaps TRBD2 (5 bases). V shed 0 bases and J shed 0 bases, with 12 bases lying between them. The CDR3 is 17 residues long. Germline V CDR1 and CDR2: SGHTA, FQGNSA.

This clonotype was observed at least ten times. The V gene is TRBV28, the J gene TRBJ1-6; D is unresolved. Germline lookup yields CDR1 MDHEN and CDR2 SYDVKM. V was trimmed by 3 bases and J by 3 bases, leaving 9 bases between them. CDR3 size: 15 residues. The DNA of the CDR3 is TGTGCCAGCAGTTTCGACGGTGACTATAATTCACCCCTCCACTTT. Translated: CASSFDGDYNSPLHF.

The CDR3 is CSARDRSGGAYEQYF. The CDR3 bases are TGCAGTGCTAGAGACCGTTCGGGTGGAGCCTACGAGCAGTACTTC. The rearrangement joins TRBV20-1 to TRBJ2-7; D call uncertain. Per germline, CDR1 DFQATT and CDR2 SNEGSKA (reference sequence). This CDR3 contains 15 residues. Trimming cost V 0 bases and J 2 bases, with 14 bases left between them.

This clonotype was seen more than once but under ten times. The V call is TRBV28, the J call TRBJ2-3; 8 bases match TRBD1. Germline CDR1 is MDHEN and CDR2 is SYDVKM. Trimming at V came to 4 bases and at J to 3 bases, leaving 9 bases not matched to a gene. The CDR3 is 16 residues long. CDR3 loop: CASSSPPGTGTDTQYF. CDR3 DNA sequence: TGTGCCAGCAGTTCTCCCCCTGGGACAGGTACAGATACGCAGTATTTT.

The chain has TRBV6-1 and TRBJ2-4, with no clear D. The germline gives CDR1 MNHNS, CDR2 SASEGT. The CDR3 has 11 amino acids. Trimming shortened V by 4 bases and J by 8 bases, and 6 bases separated the two germline ends. The CDR3 reads CASSAVDIQYF. The CDR3 DNA follows: TGTGCCAGCAGTGCAGTAGACATTCAGTACTTC.

A remark on this clonotype: One end of the junction is discordant with germline, which a read error may explain. The CDR3 nucleotides are TGTGGCAGCAGCCCGGACAGGGGGCGAATTTTGGATACGCAGTATTTT. As protein: CGSSPDRGRILDTQYF. This sequence joins TRBV7-2 and TRBJ2-3, with 11 bases identical to TRBD1. The CDR3 runs to 16 residues. Germline CDR1 is SGHTA and CDR2 is FQGNSA.

This clonotype has only a few counts. The J gene is TRBJ2-1, the V gene TRBV28, with TRBD1 identical over 7 bases. The V gene's germline CDR1 is MDHEN and CDR2 SYDVKM. CDR3 length equals 14 residues. With V trimmed by 6 bases and J by 5 bases, 7 bases remained unmatched. CDR3 protein: CASSLGTDHNEQFF. CDR3 bases: TGTGCCAGCAGCCTGGGGACAGACCACAATGAGCAGTTCTTC. The full variable domain, its missing parts supplied by reference TRBV28 and TRBJ2-1, is DVKVTQSSRYLVKRTGEKVFLECVQDMDHENMFWYRQDPGLGLRLIYFSYDVKMKEKGDIPEGYSVSREKKERFSLILESASTNQTSMYLCASSLGTDHNEQFFGPGTRLTVL.

This clonotype was seen more than once but under ten times. DNA of the CDR3: TGTGCCAGCAGCCCAGGGGATTACGAGCAGTACTTC. Its protein is CASSPGDYEQYF. The J gene is TRBJ2-7, the V gene TRBV3-1; TRBD1 might be the D (6 bases). Between the trimmed V and J ends, which lost 4 bases and 4 bases, there was a span of 8 bases. Germline CDR1 LGHDT, CDR2 YNNKEL (reference sequence). The CDR3 extends over 12 amino acids.

The count of this clonotype is one. A much larger clonotype is one base distant, so this may be a read error. V usage is TRBV18 and J usage is TRBJ2-3; D might be TRBD2 (6 bases). CDR1 and CDR2 (germline): KGHSH, LQKENI. The CDR3 runs to 15 residues. DNA for the CDR3: TGTACCAGCTCACCTGCGGGGCAAGGCACAGATACGCAGTATTTT. It codes for CTSSPAGQGTDTQYF.

This clonotype was seen repeatedly, ten times or more. J is TRBJ1-5 and V is TRBV6-2 or TRBV6-3; a weak D match, TRBD1 (5 bases). From germline, CDR1 is MNHEY and CDR2 SVGEGT. Trimming removed 5 bases from V and 1 base from J, with 18 bases in between. The CDR3 totals 17 residues. The CDR3 loop reads CASSQDQGAISNQPQHF. DNA of the CDR3: TGTGCCAGCAGTCAGGATCAGGGTGCCATCAGCAATCAGCCCCAGCATTTT.

This clonotype was counted a few times. The chain recombines TRBV7-9 with TRBJ2-1, with 13 nucleotides matching TRBD2. The J segment lost 6 bases and the V segment lost 5 bases, leaving 7 bases of the junction unmatched. CDR3 length: 16 residues. Germline values: CDR1 SEHNR, CDR2 FQNEAQ (reference sequence). The CDR3 loop reads CASSHLTSGRANEQFF. The CDR3 nucleotides read TGTGCCAGCAGCCACCTTACTAGCGGGAGGGCCAATGAGCAGTTCTTC.

This clonotype has a count of ten or more. The genes are TRBV7-3 and TRBJ2-1; D is perhaps TRBD1 or TRBD2 (6 bases each). Germline V CDR1 and CDR2: SGHTA, FQGTGA. Trimming cost V 5 bases and J 9 bases, with 11 bases left between them. The CDR3 covers 12 residues. The CDR3 loop is CASSNGGGEQFF. The CDR3 DNA reads as TGTGCCAGCAGCAACGGAGGGGGTGAGCAGTTCTTC.

This clonotype was detected a few times. The CDR3 sequence: CSASLQGASSPLHF. CDR3 nucleotide sequence: TGCAGTGCTAGTTTACAGGGGGCGAGTTCACCCCTCCACTTT. This rearrangement joins TRBV20-1 to TRBJ1-6; 9 bases are shared with TRBD1. Germline CDR1 reads DFQATT; CDR2 reads SNEGSKA (reference sequence). The V and J ends lost 3 bases and 9 bases, in that order; junction bases with no gene match: 6. The CDR3 has 14 amino acids.